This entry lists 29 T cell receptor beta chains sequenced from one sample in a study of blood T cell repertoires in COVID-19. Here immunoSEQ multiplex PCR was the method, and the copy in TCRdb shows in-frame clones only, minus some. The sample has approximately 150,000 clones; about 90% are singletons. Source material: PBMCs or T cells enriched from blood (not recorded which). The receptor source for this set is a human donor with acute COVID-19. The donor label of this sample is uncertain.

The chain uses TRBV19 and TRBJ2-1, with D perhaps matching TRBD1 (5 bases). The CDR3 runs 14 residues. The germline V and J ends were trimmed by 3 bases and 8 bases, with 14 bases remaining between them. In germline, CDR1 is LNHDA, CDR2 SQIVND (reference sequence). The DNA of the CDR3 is TGTGCCAGTAGTATGACGGACATCCGGGATGAGCAGTTCTTC. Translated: CASSMTDIRDEQFF.

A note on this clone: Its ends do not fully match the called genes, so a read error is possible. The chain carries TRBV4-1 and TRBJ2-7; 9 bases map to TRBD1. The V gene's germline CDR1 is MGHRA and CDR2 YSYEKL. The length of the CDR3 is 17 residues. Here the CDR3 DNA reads TGCGCCAGCAGCCATCTAATAGGGACAGGGCCCTCCTCCGAGCAGTACTTC. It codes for CASSHLIGTGPSSEQYF.

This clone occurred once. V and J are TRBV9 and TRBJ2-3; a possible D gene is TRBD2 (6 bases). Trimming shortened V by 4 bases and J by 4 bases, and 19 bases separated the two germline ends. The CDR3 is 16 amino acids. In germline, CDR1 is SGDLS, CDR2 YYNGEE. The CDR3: CASSPRGAHTADTQYF. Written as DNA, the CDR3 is TGTGCCAGCAGCCCGCGGGGAGCACACACTGCAGATACGCAGTATTTT.

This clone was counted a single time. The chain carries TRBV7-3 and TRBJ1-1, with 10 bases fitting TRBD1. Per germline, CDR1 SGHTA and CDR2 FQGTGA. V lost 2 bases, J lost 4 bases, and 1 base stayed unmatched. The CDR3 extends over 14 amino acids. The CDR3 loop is CASSLGTGATEAFF. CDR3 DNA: TGTGCCAGCAGCTTAGGGACAGGGGCCACTGAAGCTTTCTTT.

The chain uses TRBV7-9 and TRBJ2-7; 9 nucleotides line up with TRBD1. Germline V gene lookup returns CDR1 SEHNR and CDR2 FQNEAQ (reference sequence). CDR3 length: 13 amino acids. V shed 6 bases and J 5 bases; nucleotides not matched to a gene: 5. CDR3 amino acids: CASRGQGSDEQYF. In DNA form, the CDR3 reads TGTGCCAGCAGGGGACAGGGATCCGACGAGCAGTACTTC.

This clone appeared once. The CDR3 spells CATSRDFGGQGGLETQYF. The CDR3 bases are TGTGCCACCAGCAGAGATTTCGGTGGGCAGGGGGGCCTAGAGACCCAGTACTTC. V gene TRBV15 combines with J gene TRBJ2-5, with D perhaps matching TRBD1 (7 bases). The germline V and J ends were trimmed by 0 bases and 4 bases, with 21 bases remaining between them. The CDR3 length is 18 residues. The germline CDR1 and CDR2 sequences are LNHNV and YYDKDF (reference sequence).

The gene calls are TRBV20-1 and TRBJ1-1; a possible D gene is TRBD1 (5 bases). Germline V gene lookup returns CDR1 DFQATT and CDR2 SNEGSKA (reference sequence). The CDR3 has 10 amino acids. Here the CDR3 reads CSATTDEAFF. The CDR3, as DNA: TGCAGCGCAACGACAGATGAAGCTTTCTTT.

The CDR3 sequence: CASSRGLPGQEQYF. For the CDR3, the DNA is TGTGCCAGCAGCCGAGGACTTCCCGGGCAAGAGCAGTACTTC. This chain links TRBV11-1 with TRBJ2-7, with D perhaps TRBD2 (5 bases). Per germline, CDR1 SGHAT and CDR2 FQDESV (reference sequence). The length of the CDR3 is 14 residues. Trimming took off 5 bases at V and 7 bases at J, with 18 bases between the two ends.

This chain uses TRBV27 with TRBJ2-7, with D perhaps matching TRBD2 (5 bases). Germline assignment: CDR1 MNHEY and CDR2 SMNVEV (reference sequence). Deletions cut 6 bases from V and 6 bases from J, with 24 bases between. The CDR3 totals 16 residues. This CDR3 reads CASSPTPSGWRSEQYF. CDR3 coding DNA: TGTGCCAGCAGCCCCACCCCCAGCGGATGGAGGTCCGAGCAGTACTTC.

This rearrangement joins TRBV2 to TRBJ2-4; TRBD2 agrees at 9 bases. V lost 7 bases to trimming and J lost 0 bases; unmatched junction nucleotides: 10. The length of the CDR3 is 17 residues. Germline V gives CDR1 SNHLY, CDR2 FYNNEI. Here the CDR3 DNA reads TGTGCCAGCACGCGGGGGGGCCCTCAGTTAGCCAAAAACATTCAGTACTTC. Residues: CASTRGGPQLAKNIQYF. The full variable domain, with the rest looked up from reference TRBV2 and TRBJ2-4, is EPEVTQTPSHQVTQMGQEVILRCVPISNHLYFYWYRQILGQKVEFLVSFYNNEISEKSEIFDDQFSVERPDGSNFTLKIRSTKLEDSAMYFCASTRGGPQLAKNIQYFGAGTRLSVL.

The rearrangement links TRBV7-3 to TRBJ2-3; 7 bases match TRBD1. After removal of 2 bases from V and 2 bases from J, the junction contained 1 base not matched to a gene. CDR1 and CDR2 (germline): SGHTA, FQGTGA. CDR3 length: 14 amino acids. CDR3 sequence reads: CASSLGQDTDTQYF. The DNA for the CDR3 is TGTGCCAGCAGCTTAGGACAGGACACAGATACGCAGTATTTT.

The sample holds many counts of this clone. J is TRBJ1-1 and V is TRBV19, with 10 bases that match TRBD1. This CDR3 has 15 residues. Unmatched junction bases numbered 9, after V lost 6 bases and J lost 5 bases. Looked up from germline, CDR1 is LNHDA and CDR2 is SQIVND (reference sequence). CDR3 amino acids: CASRIRGTGETEAFF. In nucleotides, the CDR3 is TGTGCCAGTAGAATACGCGGGACAGGGGAAACTGAAGCTTTCTTT.

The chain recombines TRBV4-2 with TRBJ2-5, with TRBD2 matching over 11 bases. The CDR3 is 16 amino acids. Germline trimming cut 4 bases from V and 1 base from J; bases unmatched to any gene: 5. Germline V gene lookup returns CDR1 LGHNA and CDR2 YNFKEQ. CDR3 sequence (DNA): TGTGCCAGCAGCCTAACTAGCGGGGGTACCCAAGAGACCCAGTACTTC. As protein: CASSLTSGGTQETQYF.

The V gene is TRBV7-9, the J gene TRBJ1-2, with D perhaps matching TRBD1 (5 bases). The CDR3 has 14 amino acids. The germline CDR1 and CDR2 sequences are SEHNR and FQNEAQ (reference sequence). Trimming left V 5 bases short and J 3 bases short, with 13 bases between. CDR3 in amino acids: CASSRGEGHYGYTF. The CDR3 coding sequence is TGTGCCAGCAGCCGGGGGGAGGGCCACTATGGCTACACCTTC.

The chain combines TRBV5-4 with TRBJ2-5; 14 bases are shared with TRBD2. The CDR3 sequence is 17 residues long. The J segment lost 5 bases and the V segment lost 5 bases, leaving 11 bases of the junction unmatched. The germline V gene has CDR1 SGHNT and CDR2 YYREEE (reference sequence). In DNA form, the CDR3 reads TGTGCCAGCAGTCCTCCCGGGACTAGCGGGGGAAGGGAGACCCAGTACTTC. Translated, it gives CASSPPGTSGGRETQYF.

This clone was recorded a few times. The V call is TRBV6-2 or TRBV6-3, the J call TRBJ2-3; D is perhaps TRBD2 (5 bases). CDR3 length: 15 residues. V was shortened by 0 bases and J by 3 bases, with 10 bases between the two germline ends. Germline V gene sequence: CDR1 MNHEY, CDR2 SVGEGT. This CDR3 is CASSYSSGETDTQYF. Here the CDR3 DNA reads TGTGCCAGCAGTTACTCCAGCGGTGAGACAGATACGCAGTATTTT.

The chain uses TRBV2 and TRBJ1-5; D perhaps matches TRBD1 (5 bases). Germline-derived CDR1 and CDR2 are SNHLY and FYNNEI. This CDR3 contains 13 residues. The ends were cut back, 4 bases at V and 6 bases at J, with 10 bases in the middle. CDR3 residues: CASSVGRGQPQHF. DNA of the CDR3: TGTGCCAGCAGTGTAGGAAGGGGTCAGCCCCAGCATTTT.

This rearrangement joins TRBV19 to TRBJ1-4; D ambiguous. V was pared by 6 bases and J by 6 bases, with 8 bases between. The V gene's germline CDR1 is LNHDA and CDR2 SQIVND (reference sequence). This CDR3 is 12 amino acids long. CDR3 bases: TGTGCCAGTAGAGGAGGGCATGAAAAACTGTTTTTT. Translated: CASRGGHEKLFF.

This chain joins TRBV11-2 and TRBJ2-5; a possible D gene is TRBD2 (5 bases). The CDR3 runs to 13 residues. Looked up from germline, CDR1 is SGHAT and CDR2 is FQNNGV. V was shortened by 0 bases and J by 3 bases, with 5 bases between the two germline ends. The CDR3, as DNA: TGTGCCAGCAGCTTAGACGGGGAAGAGACCCAGTACTTC. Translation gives CASSLDGEETQYF.

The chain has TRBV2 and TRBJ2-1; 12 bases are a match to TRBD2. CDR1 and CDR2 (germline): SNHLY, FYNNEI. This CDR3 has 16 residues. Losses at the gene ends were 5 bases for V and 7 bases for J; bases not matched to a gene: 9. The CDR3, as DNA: TGTGCCAGCAGTCTGCCCGGGACTAGCGGGTTGAATGAGCAGTTCTTC. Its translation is CASSLPGTSGLNEQFF.

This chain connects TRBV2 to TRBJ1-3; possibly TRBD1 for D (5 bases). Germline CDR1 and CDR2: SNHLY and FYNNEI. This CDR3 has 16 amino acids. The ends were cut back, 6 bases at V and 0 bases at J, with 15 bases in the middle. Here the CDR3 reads CASSLTDSNSGNTIYF. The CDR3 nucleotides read TGTGCCAGCAGCTTAACAGACAGCAACTCTGGAAACACCATATATTTT.

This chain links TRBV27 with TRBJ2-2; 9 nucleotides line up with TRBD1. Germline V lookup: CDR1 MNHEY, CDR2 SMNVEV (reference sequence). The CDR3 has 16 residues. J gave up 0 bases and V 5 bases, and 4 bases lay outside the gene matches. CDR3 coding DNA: TGTGCCAGCAGTCCAAGACAGGGGGCGAACACCGGGGAGCTGTTTTTT. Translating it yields CASSPRQGANTGELFF.

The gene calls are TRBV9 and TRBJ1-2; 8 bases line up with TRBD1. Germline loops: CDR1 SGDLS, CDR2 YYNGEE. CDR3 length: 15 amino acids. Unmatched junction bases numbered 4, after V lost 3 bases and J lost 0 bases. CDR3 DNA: TGTGCCAGCAGCGCGGGGGGACAGGCTAACTATGGCTACACCTTC. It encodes CASSAGGQANYGYTF.

The CDR3 DNA is TGTGCCAGTAGTATAGCTAGCGGCGGATTAGATACGCAGTATTTT. Its translation is CASSIASGGLDTQYF. The gene calls are TRBV19 and TRBJ2-3, with 7 bases that match TRBD2. Looked up from germline, CDR1 is LNHDA and CDR2 is SQIVND (reference sequence). This CDR3 spans 15 amino acids. V lost 1 base and J lost 5; bases outside the gene matches: 6.

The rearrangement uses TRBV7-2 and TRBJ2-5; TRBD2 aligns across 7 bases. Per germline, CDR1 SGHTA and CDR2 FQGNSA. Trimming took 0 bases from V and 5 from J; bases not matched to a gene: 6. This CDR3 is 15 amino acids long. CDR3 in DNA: TGTGCCAGCAGCTTAGCGGGAGGGCCCGGGGAGACCCAGTACTTC. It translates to CASSLAGGPGETQYF.

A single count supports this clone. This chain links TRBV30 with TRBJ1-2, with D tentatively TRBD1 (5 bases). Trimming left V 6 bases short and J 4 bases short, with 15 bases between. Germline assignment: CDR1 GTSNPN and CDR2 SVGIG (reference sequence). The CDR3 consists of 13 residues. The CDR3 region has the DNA TGTGCCTGTAGGGACCGGGGGGGCTATGGCTACACCTTC. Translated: CACRDRGGYGYTF.

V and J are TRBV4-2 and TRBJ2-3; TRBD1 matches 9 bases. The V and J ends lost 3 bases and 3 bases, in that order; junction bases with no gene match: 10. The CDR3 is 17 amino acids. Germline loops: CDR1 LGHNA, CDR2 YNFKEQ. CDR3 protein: CASSHAGGQGKTDTQYF. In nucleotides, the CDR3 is TGTGCCAGCAGCCACGCTGGGGGACAGGGAAAAACAGATACGCAGTATTTT.

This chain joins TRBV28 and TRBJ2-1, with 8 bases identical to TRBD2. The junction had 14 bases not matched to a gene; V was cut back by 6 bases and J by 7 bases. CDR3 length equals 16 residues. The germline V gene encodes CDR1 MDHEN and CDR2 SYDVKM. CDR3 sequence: CASSGLGGAGVNEQFF. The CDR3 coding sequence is TGTGCCAGCAGCGGCCTCGGGGGGGCGGGTGTGAATGAGCAGTTCTTC.

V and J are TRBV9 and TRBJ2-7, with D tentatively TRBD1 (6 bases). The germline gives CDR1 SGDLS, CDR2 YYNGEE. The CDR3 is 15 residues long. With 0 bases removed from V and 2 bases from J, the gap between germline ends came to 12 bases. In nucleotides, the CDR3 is TGTGCCAGCAGCGTAGATTGGCAGGGGACCTACGAGCAGTACTTC. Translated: CASSVDWQGTYEQYF.